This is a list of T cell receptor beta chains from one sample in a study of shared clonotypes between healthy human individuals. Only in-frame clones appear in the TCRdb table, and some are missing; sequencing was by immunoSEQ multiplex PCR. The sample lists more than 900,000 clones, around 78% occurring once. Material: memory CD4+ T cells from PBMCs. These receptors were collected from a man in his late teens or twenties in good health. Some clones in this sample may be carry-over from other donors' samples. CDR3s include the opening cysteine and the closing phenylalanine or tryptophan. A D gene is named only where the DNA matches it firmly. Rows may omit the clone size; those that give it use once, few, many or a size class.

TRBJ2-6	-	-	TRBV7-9	TGTGCCAGCAGCTTAGGCCGAGGGATTTACTCTGGGGCCAACGTCCTGACTTTC	CASSLGRGIYSGANVLTF
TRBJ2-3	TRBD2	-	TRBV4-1	TGCGCCAGCAGCCAAGAGACCCTAGCGGGAGGTTCCACAGATACGCAGTATTTT	CASSQETLAGGSTDTQYF
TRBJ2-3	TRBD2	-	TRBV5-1	TGCGCCAGCAGCTTCACGGGAGGGGACCGCACAGATACGCAGTATTTT	CASSFTGGDRTDTQYF
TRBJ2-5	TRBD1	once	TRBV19	TGTGCCAGTAGTACCGAGACAGGGGAGAGAAGAGAGACCCAGTACTTC	CASSTETGERRETQYF
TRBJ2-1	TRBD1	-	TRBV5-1	TGCGCCAGCAGCTTGGGGACAGGGGCACTGAATGAGCAGTTCTTC	CASSLGTGALNEQFF
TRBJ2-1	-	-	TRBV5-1	TGCGCCAGCAGCTTGGAAACCCGGGAGTGGGGTGAGCAGTTCTTC	CASSLETREWGEQFF
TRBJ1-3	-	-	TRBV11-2	TGTGCCAGCAGCTCCCGGACGGGCGCTGGAAACACCATATATTTT	CASSSRTGAGNTIYF
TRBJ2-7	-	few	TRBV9	TGTGCCAGCAGCGCAGGTTGGGGCGGCGGGTCCTACGAGCAGTACTTC	CASSAGWGGGSYEQYF
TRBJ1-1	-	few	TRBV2	TGTGCCAGCAGCCCCTCTACGGTCGGAACTGAAGCTTTCTTT	CASSPSTVGTEAFF
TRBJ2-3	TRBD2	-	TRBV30	TGTGCCTGGGAGGCTAGCGGGAGACAAGATACGCAGTATTTT	CAWEASGRQDTQYF
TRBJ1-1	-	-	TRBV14	TGTGCCAGCAGCCCTGGAGAGGGGCTCTCTGAAGCTTTCTTT	CASSPGEGLSEAFF
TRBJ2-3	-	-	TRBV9	TGTGCCAGCAGCGTAGACGCCAGCACAGATACGCAGTATTTT	CASSVDASTDTQYF
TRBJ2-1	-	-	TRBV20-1	TGCAGTGCTCTCAGAGACAATGAGCAGTTCTTC	CSALRDNEQFF
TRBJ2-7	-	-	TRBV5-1	TGCGCCAGCAGCTTGGGCAGGGTTGTTTACGAGCAGTACTTC	CASSLGRVVYEQYF
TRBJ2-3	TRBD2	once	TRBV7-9	TGTGCCAGCCTTCCGACTAGCGGCACAGATACGCAGTATTTT	CASLPTSGTDTQYF
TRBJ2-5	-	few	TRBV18	TGTGCCAGCTCGCGACCGTCTAGGGGCCAACAAGAGACCCAGTACTTC	CASSRPSRGQQETQYF
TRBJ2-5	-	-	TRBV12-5	TGTGCTAGTGGTTTGGTCGGGAGAGAGACCCAGTACTTC	CASGLVGRETQYF
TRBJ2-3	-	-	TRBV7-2	TGTGCCAGCAGCTTAGTTCCCAGCACAGATACGCAGTATTTT	CASSLVPSTDTQYF
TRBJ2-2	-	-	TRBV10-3	TGTGCCATCAGTTGGGGGAGTAGCGCCGGGGAGCTGTTTTTT	CAISWGSSAGELFF
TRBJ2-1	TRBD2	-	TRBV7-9	TGTGCCAGCGGAGCCCTAGCGGGAGGCCTTACTGAGCAGTTCTTC	CASGALAGGLTEQFF
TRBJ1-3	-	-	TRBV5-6	TGTGCCAGCAGCTCCCCGGGCACTGGAAACACCATATATTTT	CASSSPGTGNTIYF
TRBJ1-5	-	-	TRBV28	TGTGCCAGCACCTCGGGGGGGGGCGACAATCAGCCCCAGCATTTT	CASTSGGGDNQPQHF
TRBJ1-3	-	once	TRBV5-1	TGCGCCAGCAGCTTGAAGGGGATTGGAAACACCATATATTTT	CASSLKGIGNTIYF
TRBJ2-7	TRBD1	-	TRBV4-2	TGTGCCAGCAGCCCGGACAGGGTTAGCTACGAGCAGTACTTC	CASSPDRVSYEQYF
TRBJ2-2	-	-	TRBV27	TGTGCCAGCAGTTTTTTAGGGGGGACCGGGGAGCTGTTTTTT	CASSFLGGTGELFF
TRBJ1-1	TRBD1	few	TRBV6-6	TGTGCCAGCAGTTCCGGACAGGGGAGCACTGAAGCTTTCTTT	CASSSGQGSTEAFF
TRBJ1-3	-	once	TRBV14	TGTGCCAGCAGCCATACTCGTGGAAACACCATATATTTT	CASSHTRGNTIYF
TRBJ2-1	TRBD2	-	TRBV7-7	TGTGCCAGCAGCACCCAGAGGACTAGCGGGAGTAAGTTCTTC	CASSTQRTSGSKFF
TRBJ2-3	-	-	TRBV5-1	TGCGCCAGCAGCTCGCCCTTACAGGGTGCAGATACGCAGTATTTT	CASSSPLQGADTQYF
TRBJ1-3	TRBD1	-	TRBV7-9	TGTGCCAGCAGCTCCAGGGGGGGGAAATCTGGAAACACCATATATTTT	CASSSRGGKSGNTIYF
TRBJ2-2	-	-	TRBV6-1	TGTGCCAGCAGTAACAACAGGGTTGGAGAGCGGGAGCTGTTTTTT	CASSNNRVGERELFF
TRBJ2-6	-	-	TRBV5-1	TGCGCCAGCAGCTCGGACGGATCTGGGGCCAACGTCCTGACTTTC	CASSSDGSGANVLTF
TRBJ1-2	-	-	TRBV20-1	TGCAGTGCTAGAGGGGCAGTGTACGACACCTTC	CSARGAVYDTF
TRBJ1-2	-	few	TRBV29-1	TGCAGCGTTGGACAGGAATCCTATGGCTACACCTTC	CSVGQESYGYTF
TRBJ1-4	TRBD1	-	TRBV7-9	TGTGCCAGCAGTTCGGGACAGGGCATAAATGAAAAACTGTTTTTT	CASSSGQGINEKLFF
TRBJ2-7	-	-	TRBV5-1	TGCGCCAGCAGCTTGGATGGGACCTACGAGCAGTACTTC	CASSLDGTYEQYF
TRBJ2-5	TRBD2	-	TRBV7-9	TGTGCCAGCAGTCTAGCGGGAGTTGAGGAGACCCAGTACTTC	CASSLAGVEETQYF
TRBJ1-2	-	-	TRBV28	TGTGCCAGCAACGGGGGGATCGGGAACTATGGCTACACCTTC	CASNGGIGNYGYTF
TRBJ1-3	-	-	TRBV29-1	TGCAGCGTTGAAGAGGGAATTACCGGAAACACCATATATTTT	CSVEEGITGNTIYF
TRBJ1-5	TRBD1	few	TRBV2	TGTGCCAGCAGTGAACAGGGGGCAAGTCAGCCCCAGCATTTT	CASSEQGASQPQHF
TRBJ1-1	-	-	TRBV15	TGTGCCACCAGCAGAGATTTGCATTCTTCAGTAGGGAACACTGAAGCTTTCTTT	CATSRDLHSSVGNTEAFF
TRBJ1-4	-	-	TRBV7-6	TGTGCCAGCAGCCCGAGGAGCGCAACTAATGAAAAACTGTTTTTT	CASSPRSATNEKLFF
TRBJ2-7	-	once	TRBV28	TGTGCCAGCAGTCTGGCCTCCTACGAGCAGTACTTC	CASSLASYEQYF
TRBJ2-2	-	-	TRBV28	TGTGCCAGCAGTTTGATCCCCAGCGGGCTACCCCACCGGGAGCTGTTTTTT	CASSLIPSGLPHRELFF
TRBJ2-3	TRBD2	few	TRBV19	TGTGCCAGTAGTATGGGGTTGACTAGCGGGAGTGGAGATACGCAGTATTTT	CASSMGLTSGSGDTQYF
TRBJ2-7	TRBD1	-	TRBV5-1	TGCGCCAGCAGCTCGGCAGGGGGCGCGGGCTACGAGCAGTACTTC	CASSSAGGAGYEQYF
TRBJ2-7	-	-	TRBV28	TGTGCCAGCAGTCCTCTACTTCTCGGGCAGTACTTC	CASSPLLLGQYF
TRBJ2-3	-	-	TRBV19	TGTGCCAGTAGTGCCAGAGGGACGGCGGGTTTCATGGATACGCAGTATTTT	CASSARGTAGFMDTQYF
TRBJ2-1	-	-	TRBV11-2	TGTGCCAGCAGCCCCCAGGGGCTAGCGATCAATGAGCAGTTCTTC	CASSPQGLAINEQFF